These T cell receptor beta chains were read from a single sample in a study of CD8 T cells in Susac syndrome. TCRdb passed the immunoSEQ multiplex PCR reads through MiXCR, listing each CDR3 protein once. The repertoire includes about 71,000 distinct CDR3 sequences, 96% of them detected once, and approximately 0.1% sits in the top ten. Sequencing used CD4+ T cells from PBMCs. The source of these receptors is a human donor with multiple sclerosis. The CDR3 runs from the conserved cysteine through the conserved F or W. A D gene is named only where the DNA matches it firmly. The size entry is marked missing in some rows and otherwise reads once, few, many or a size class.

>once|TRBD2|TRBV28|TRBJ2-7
TGTGCCAGCAGTTTTAGTCTAGCGGGGGGGCCGAGCTCCTACGAGCAGTACTTC
CASSFSLAGGPSSYEQYF
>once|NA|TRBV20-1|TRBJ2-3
TGCAGTGCCCCCAGCACCACAGATACGCAGTATTTT
CSAPSTTDTQYF
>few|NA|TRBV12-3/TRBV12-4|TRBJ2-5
TGTGCCAGCAGTTTAGTAGGGTACCAAGAGACCCAGTACTTC
CASSLVGYQETQYF
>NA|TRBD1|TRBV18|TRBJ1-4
TGTGCCAGCTCACCGAACCCGGGACAGTTTAATGAAAAACTGTTTTTT
CASSPNPGQFNEKLFF
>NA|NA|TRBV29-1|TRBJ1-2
TGCAGCGTTGAATATTTATCGGTTTCTGGCTACACCTTC
CSVEYLSVSGYTF
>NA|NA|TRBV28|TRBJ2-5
TGTGCCAGCAGTTTGGGGGGCTTACAAGAGACCCAGTACTTC
CASSLGGLQETQYF
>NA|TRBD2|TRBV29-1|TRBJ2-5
TGCAGCGTTGAAGGAGATAGCGGGGGTGGGGAGACCCAGTACTTC
CSVEGDSGGGETQYF
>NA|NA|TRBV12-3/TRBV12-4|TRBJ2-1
TGTGCCAGCAGTTTAGGTACAGGGAGAAATGAGCAGTTCTTC
CASSLGTGRNEQFF
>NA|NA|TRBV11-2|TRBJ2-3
TGTGCCAGCAGCCCAGGACAGCTGAGCACAGATACGCAGTATTTT
CASSPGQLSTDTQYF
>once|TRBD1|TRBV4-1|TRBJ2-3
TGCGCCAGCAGCCGGACAGGGGTCCGCACAGATACGCAGTATTTT
CASSRTGVRTDTQYF
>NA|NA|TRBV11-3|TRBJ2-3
TGTGCCAGCAAAGGGAGGATCAGTCGAGATACGCAGTATTTT
CASKGRISRDTQYF
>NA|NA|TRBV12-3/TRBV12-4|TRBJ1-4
TGTGCCAGCACCCCTCGAGGGAGGGAGGATGAAAAACTGTTTTTT
CASTPRGREDEKLFF
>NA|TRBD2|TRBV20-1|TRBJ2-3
TGCAGTGCTAGAGATATAAGGACTAGCATCACAGATACGCAGTATTTT
CSARDIRTSITDTQYF
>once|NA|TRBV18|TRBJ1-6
TGTGCCAGCTCACCATCCGCCCACAACCCCCTCCACTTT
CASSPSAHNPLHF
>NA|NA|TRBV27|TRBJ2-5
TGTGCCAGCAGTAACGACGGACAGGGAGGGGAGACCCAGTACTTC
CASSNDGQGGETQYF
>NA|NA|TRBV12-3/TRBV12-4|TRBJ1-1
TGTGCCAGCAGCGAGACAGGTCTTGAAGCTTTCTTT
CASSETGLEAFF